This T cell receptor beta chain was identified in a study of identical twins. This CDR3 is 18 amino acids long. J gave up 5 bases and V 1 base, and 11 bases lay outside the gene matches. The germline gives CDR1 SGHVS, CDR2 FQNEAQ. TCRdb re-called the 5' RACE reads with MiXCR, one entry per CDR3 protein. This table holds around 960,000 distinct CDR3 sequences, approximately 13% found once. The sample was also reused in another study, on yellow fever vaccine responses in identical twins.

Source material: PBMCs. This chain links TRBV7-8 with TRBJ2-2; the match to TRBD2 covers 9 bases. The receptor was isolated from a woman in her late teens or twenties in good health. CDR3 bases: TGTGCCAGCAGCTTAGTAGCTAGCGGGATTTTTTTTACCGGGGAGCTGTTTTTT. This encodes CASSLVASGIFFTGELFF.